These 13 T cell receptor beta chains originate from one sample sequenced in a study of shared clonotypes between healthy human individuals. Naive CD8 cells were CD45RO-negative, positively selected for CCR7, excluding terminally differentiated effector memory CD45RA+ cells. Here immunoSEQ multiplex PCR was the method, and the copy in TCRdb shows in-frame clones only, minus some. There are about 600,000 clones in the sample; roughly 98% occur only once, and approximately 0.3% lies in the top ten. The sequencing input was naive CD8+ T cells sorted from blood. Receptor source: a man aged 25 to 40 in good health.

This chain links TRBV7-8 with TRBJ2-7; D may be TRBD1 (6 bases). The ends were cut back, 5 bases at V and 4 bases at J, with 15 bases in the middle. Germline loops: CDR1 SGHVS, CDR2 FQNEAQ. The CDR3 contains 14 residues. CDR3 sequence (DNA): TGTGCCAGCAGCCGAGGCTCAACAGGGTACGAGCAGTACTTC. Amino acids: CASSRGSTGYEQYF. The variable domain in full, with the rest retrieved from reference TRBV7-8 and TRBJ2-7, is GAGVSQSPRYKVAKRGQDVALRCDPISGHVSLFWYQQALGQGPEFLTYFQNEAQLDKSGLPSDRFFAERPEGSVSTLKIQRTQQEDSAVYLCASSRGSTGYEQYFGPGTRLTVT.

This chain joins TRBV19 and TRBJ2-7; TRBD2 aligns across 9 bases. Germline V CDR1 and CDR2: LNHDA, SQIVND (reference sequence). Losses at the gene ends were 4 bases for V and 5 bases for J; bases not matched to a gene: 15. The CDR3 is made up of 17 amino acids. CDR3 amino acids: CASSNGQAGLAAHEQYF. The CDR3 nucleotides read TGTGCCAGTAGTAACGGACAGGCGGGACTAGCCGCCCACGAGCAGTACTTC. Together with reference TRBV19 and TRBJ2-7, the CDR3 gives the full variable domain: DGGITQSPKYLFRKEGQNVTLSCEQNLNHDAMYWYRQDPGQGLRLIYYSQIVNDFQKGDIAEGYSVSREKKESFPLTVTSAQKNPTAFYLCASSNGQAGLAAHEQYFGPGTRLTVT.

The chain employs TRBV7-9 and TRBJ2-7; 7 positions match TRBD1. In germline, CDR1 is SEHNR, CDR2 FQNEAQ (reference sequence). This CDR3 region has 15 residues. V dropped 5 bases and J dropped 3; count of bases not matched to a gene: 10. The CDR3 nucleotides are TGTGCCAGCAGCCATTTTATCGGGACAGACTACGAGCAGTACTTC. Translated, it gives CASSHFIGTDYEQYF.

The chain uses TRBV7-6 and TRBJ2-5, with 9 bases that match TRBD2. Losses at the gene ends were 1 base for V and 6 bases for J; bases not matched to a gene: 9. The germline V gene encodes CDR1 SGHVS and CDR2 FNYEAQ. The CDR3 has 16 residues. CDR3 in DNA: TGTGCCAGCAGCTTAGTAACCGCGGGAGGGCCGCAGACCCAGTACTTC. Protein product: CASSLVTAGGPQTQYF.

This rearrangement joins TRBV28 to TRBJ1-1, with a possible D match to TRBD1 (6 bases). V lost 11 bases and J lost 4, with 17 bases in between. CDR1 and CDR2 from the germline V gene are MDHEN and SYDVKM. The CDR3 has 13 amino acids. The CDR3 sequence: CAGRQAWGTEAFF. Written as DNA, the CDR3 is TGTGCCGGTAGACAGGCCTGGGGCACTGAAGCTTTCTTT. The full variable domain, in which reference TRBV28 and TRBJ1-1 provide the parts outside the CDR3, is DVKVTQSSRYLVKRTGEKVFLECVQDMDHENMFWYRQDPGLGLRLIYFSYDVKMKEKGDIPEGYSVSREKKERFSLILESASTNQTSMYLCAGRQAWGTEAFFGQGTRLTVV.

On this clone itself: At one end, the junction sequence differs from germline, possibly due to a read error. V gene TRBV7-2 combines with J gene TRBJ2-2; D not resolved. The CDR3 is made up of 12 amino acids. Germline V gene lookup returns CDR1 SGHTA and CDR2 FQGNSA. The CDR3 reads CASSLGPGELFF. For the CDR3, the DNA is TGTGCCAGCAGCTTAGGGCCCGGCGAGCTGTTTTTT.

The rearrangement links TRBV27 to TRBJ2-3; 12 bases are shared with TRBD2. Trimming cost V 4 bases and J 0 bases; bases outside gene matches: 2. The CDR3 consists of 16 residues. From germline, CDR1 is MNHEY and CDR2 SMNVEV (reference sequence). This chain's CDR3 is CASSWGLAGSTDTQYF. In DNA, the CDR3 is TGTGCCAGCAGTTGGGGACTAGCGGGCAGCACAGATACGCAGTATTTT.

The V call is TRBV6-1, the J call TRBJ2-5, with D perhaps TRBD1 (5 bases). V was pared by 8 bases and J by 3 bases, with 13 bases between. The CDR3 runs 13 residues. Germline V lookup: CDR1 MNHNS, CDR2 SASEGT. The chain's CDR3 is CASGMQGKETQYF. The DNA for the CDR3 is TGTGCCAGCGGTATGCAGGGCAAAGAGACCCAGTACTTC.

The chain is built from TRBV6-5 and TRBJ2-1; 13 nucleotides agree with TRBD2. The CDR3 is 15 residues long. V was pared by 5 bases and J by 5 bases, with 3 bases of the junction left unmatched. The V gene's germline CDR1 is MNHEY and CDR2 SVGAGI. The CDR3 DNA follows: TGTGCCAGCAGTGGACTAGCGGGAGCGGACAATGAGCAGTTCTTC. Its protein product is CASSGLAGADNEQFF.

V and J are TRBV29-1 and TRBJ2-2; D may be TRBD2 (6 bases). This CDR3 region has 15 residues. Between the trimmed V and J ends, which lost 4 bases and 5 bases, there was a span of 17 bases. The germline V gene has CDR1 SQVTM and CDR2 ANQGSEA. CDR3 coding DNA: TGCAGCGTTGGGGTCGCGGGAAAGGAGACCGGGGAGCTGTTTTTT. It encodes CSVGVAGKETGELFF.

V is TRBV28 and J is TRBJ1-5; perhaps TRBD1 as D (6 bases). CDR1 and CDR2 (germline): MDHEN, SYDVKM. V lost 5 bases to trimming and J lost 2 bases, with 16 bases between them. The CDR3 consists of 16 residues. This CDR3 reads CASSPRGADGNQPQHF. DNA of the CDR3: TGTGCCAGCAGTCCCCGGGGGGCTGATGGCAATCAGCCCCAGCATTTT.

The chain links TRBV9 to TRBJ2-7, with D hard to call. Trimming took off 0 bases at V and 5 bases at J, with 15 bases between the two ends. From germline, CDR1 is SGDLS and CDR2 YYNGEE. The CDR3 extends over 15 amino acids. The CDR3 nucleotides are TGTGCCAGCAGCGTAGGTTTCGCGGAAAATGACGAGCAGTACTTC. This gives the protein CASSVGFAENDEQYF.

This clone was picked up one time. The J gene is TRBJ2-7, the V gene TRBV4-1; 7 nucleotides match TRBD1. From germline, CDR1 is MGHRA and CDR2 YSYEKL. The CDR3 is 14 amino acids. The ends lost 4 bases at V and 2 bases at J; junction bases unmatched: 5. CDR3 bases: TGCGCCAGCAGCCCGACAGGGTTAACCTACGAGCAGTACTTC. Protein: CASSPTGLTYEQYF.